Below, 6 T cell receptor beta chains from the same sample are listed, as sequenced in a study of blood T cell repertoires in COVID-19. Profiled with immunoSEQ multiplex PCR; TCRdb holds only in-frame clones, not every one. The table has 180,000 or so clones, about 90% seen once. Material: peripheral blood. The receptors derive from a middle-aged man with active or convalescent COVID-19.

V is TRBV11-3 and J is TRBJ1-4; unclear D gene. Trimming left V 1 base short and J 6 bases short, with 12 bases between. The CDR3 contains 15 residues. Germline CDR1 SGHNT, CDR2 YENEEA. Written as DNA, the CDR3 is TGTGCCAGCAGCTTAGTTTCGGCGAGGGATGAAAAACTGTTTTTT. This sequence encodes CASSLVSARDEKLFF. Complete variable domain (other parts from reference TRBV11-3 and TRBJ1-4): EAGVVQSPRYKIIEKKQPVAFWCNPISGHNTLYWYLQNLGQGPELLIRYENEEAVDDSQLPKDRFSAERLKGVDSTLKIQPAELGDSAVYLCASSLVSARDEKLFFGSGTQLSVL.

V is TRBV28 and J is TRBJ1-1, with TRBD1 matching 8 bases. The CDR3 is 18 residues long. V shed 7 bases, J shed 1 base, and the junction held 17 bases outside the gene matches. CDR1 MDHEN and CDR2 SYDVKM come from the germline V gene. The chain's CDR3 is CASTLGIQGGEGNTEAFF. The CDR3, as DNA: TGTGCCAGCACCCTAGGGATACAGGGGGGAGAGGGGAACACTGAAGCTTTCTTT. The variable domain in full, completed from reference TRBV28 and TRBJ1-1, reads DVKVTQSSRYLVKRTGEKVFLECVQDMDHENMFWYRQDPGLGLRLIYFSYDVKMKEKGDIPEGYSVSREKKERFSLILESASTNQTSMYLCASTLGIQGGEGNTEAFFGQGTRLTVV.

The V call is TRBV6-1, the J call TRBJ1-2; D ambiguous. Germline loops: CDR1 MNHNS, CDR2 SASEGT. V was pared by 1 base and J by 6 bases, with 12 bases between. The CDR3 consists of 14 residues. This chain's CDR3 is CASSEGAARDGYTF. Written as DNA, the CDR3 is TGTGCCAGCAGTGAAGGGGCAGCCCGCGATGGCTACACCTTC.

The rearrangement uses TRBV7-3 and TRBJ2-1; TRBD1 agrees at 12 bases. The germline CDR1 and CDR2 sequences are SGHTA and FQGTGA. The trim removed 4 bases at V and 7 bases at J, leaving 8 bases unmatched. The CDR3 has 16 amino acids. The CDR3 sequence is CASSSPGDRGQNEQFF. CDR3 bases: TGTGCCAGCAGCTCCCCCGGGGACAGGGGGCAGAATGAGCAGTTCTTC.

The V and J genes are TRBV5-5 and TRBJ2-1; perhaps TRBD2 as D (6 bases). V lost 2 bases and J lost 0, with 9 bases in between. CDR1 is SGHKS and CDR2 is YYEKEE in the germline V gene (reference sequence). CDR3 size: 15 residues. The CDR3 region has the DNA TGTGCCAGCAGCTTCTGGGGGGACTCCTACAATGAGCAGTTCTTC. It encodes CASSFWGDSYNEQFF.

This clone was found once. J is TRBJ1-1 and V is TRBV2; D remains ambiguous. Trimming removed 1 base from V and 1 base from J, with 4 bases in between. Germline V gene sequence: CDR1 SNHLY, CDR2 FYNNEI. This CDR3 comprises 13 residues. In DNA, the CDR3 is TGTGCCAGCAGTGAAGGAGAGAACACTGAAGCTTTCTTT. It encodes CASSEGENTEAFF.